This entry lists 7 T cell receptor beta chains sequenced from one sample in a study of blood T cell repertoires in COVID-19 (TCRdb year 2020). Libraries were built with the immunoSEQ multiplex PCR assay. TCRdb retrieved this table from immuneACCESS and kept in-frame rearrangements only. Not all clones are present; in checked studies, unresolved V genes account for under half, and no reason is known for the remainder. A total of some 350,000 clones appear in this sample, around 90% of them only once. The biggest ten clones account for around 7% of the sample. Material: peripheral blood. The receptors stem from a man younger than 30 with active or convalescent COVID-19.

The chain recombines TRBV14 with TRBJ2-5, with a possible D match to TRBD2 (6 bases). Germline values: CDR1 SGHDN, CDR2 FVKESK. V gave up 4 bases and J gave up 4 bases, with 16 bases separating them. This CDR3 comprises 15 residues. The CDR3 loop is CASSPASKGGETQYF. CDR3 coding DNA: TGTGCCAGCAGCCCAGCGTCGAAGGGAGGAGAGACCCAGTACTTC.

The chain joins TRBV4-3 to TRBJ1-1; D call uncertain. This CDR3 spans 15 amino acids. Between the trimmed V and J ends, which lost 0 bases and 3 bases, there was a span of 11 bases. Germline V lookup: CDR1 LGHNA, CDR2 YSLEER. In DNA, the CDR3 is TGCGCCAGCAGCCAAGATTCGGGGTGGGACACTGAAGCTTTCTTT. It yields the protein CASSQDSGWDTEAFF.

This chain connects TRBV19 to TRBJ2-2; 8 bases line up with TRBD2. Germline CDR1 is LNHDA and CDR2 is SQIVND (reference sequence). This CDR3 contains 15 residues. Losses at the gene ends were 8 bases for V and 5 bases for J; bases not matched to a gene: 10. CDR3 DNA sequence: TGTGCCAGTCTTCCCGGGACTAGGGGGACCGGGGAGCTGTTTTTT. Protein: CASLPGTRGTGELFF.

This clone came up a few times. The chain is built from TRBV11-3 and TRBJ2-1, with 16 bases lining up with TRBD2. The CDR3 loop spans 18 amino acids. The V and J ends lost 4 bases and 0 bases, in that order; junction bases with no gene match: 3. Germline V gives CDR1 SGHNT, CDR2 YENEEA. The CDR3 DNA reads TGTGCCAGCAGCTCTGGGACTAGCGGGAGGGCCTCCTACAATGAGCAGTTCTTC. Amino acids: CASSSGTSGRASYNEQFF.

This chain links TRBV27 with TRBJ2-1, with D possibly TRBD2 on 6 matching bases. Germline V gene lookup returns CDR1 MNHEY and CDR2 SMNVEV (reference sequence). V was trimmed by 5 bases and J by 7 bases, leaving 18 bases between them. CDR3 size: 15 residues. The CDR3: CASSPLATMENEQFF. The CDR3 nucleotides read TGTGCCAGCAGTCCCCTAGCGACGATGGAGAATGAGCAGTTCTTC.

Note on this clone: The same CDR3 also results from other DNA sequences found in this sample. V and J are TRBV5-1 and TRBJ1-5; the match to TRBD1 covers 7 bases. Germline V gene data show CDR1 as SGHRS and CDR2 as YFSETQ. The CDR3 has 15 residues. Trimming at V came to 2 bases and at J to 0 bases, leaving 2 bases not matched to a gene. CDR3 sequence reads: CASSLTGDSNQPQHF. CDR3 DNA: TGCGCCAGCAGCTTAACAGGGGATAGCAATCAGCCCCAGCATTTT.

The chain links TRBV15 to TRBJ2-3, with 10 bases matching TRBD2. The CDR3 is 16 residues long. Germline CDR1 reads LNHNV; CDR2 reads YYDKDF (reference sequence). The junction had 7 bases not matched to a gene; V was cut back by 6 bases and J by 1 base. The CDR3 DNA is TGTGCCACCAGGAGCAAACTAGCGGGACGCACAGATACGCAGTATTTT. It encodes CATRSKLAGRTDTQYF.